Given below is one T cell receptor beta chain in context. Trimming took 2 bases from V and 4 from J, leaving 12 bases between them. This CDR3 is 14 amino acids long. Germline-derived CDR1 and CDR2 are SGHTA and FQGNSA. The data belong to a study of blood T cell repertoires in COVID-19. On the study more broadly: Spain, Italy and the United States supplied samples that represented acute and convalescent COVID-19. T cells, B-cell-depleted T cells, or PBMCs provided the cDNA or gDNA that served as material.

In the original processing: Cell counts per sample came from amplifying reference gene primers. Libraries were prepared by immunoSEQ multiplex PCR; TCRdb keeps only in-frame clonotypes and omits some of them. V, J and clone size were drawn from that table, and D and trimming were deduced from the DNA. In the table there are approximately 320,000 clones, almost 85% of which are singletons. The TCR originated in a human donor in a cohort sampled during active COVID-19. The chain has TRBV7-2 and TRBJ2-7; a possible D gene is TRBD2 (7 bases). The sequencing input was peripheral blood. CDR3 in DNA: TGTGCCAGCAGCTTATACAGGGAGGGGTACGAGCAGTACTTC. It translates to CASSLYREGYEQYF.